Listed below are T cell receptor beta chains from one sample, sequenced in a study of blood T cell repertoires in COVID-19. Libraries were prepared by immunoSEQ multiplex PCR; TCRdb keeps only in-frame clonotypes and omits some of them. The table has about 53,000 clones, over 70% seen once. Sequencing was performed on peripheral blood. The receptors were sampled from a human donor with active or convalescent COVID-19. The donor label of this sample is uncertain. Each CDR3 is given with its conserved first and last residue. Fields, in order: V gene, clone size, J gene, D gene, CDR3 DNA, CDR3 protein. The D gene is left open where the match is weak. Size is omitted from some rows. Given values are once, few, many or a class for expanded clones.

TRBV11-3	.	TRBJ2-1	TRBD2	TGTGCCAGCAGCTCACCGGGACTAGACCAGAATGAGCAGTTCTTC	CASSSPGLDQNEQFF
TRBV28	.	TRBJ2-2	TRBD1	TGTGCCAGCAGGACAGGGGCGAACACCGGGGAGCTGTTTTTT	CASRTGANTGELFF
TRBV4-3	.	TRBJ1-4	.	TGCGCCAGCAGCCTCAGAGGAACTAATGAAAAACTGTTTTTT	CASSLRGTNEKLFF
TRBV18	.	TRBJ1-4	.	TGTGCCAGCTCACCAGCGGGCACTAATGAAAAACTGTTTTTT	CASSPAGTNEKLFF
TRBV7-9	.	TRBJ1-6	.	TGTGCCAGCAGCTTAGGACCGTCGGAGTCACCCCTCCACTTT	CASSLGPSESPLHF
TRBV9	.	TRBJ2-1	TRBD2	TGTGCCAGCAGCGTAGGCCTAGCGGGAGGTCTAGGGGGCGATGAGCAGTTCTTC	CASSVGLAGGLGGDEQFF
TRBV20-1	.	TRBJ2-1	TRBD1	TGCAGCCCGACAGGGGGGAATGAGCAGTTCTTC	CSPTGGNEQFF
TRBV25-1	.	TRBJ1-4	.	TGTGCCAGCAGTGATCGGTACCCTAATGAAAAACTGTTTTTT	CASSDRYPNEKLFF
TRBV28	.	TRBJ2-7	.	TGTGCCAGCAAAATACCGGGACAAAATTACGAGCAGTACTTC	CASKIPGQNYEQYF
TRBV10-2	.	TRBJ2-1	TRBD2	TGCGCCAGCAGTGCTCACGGCGCCATTAGCGGGAGGGACTACAATGAGCAGTTCTTC	CASSAHGAISGRDYNEQFF
TRBV27	few	TRBJ1-2	.	TGTGCCAGCAGTTTTGGGGGGGACACACGAGGCTACACCTTC	CASSFGGDTRGYTF
TRBV9	.	TRBJ2-1	.	TGTGCCAGCAGCGTCTATTCTTGGAGGGACGAGCAGTTCTTC	CASSVYSWRDEQFF
TRBV7-2	.	TRBJ2-3	.	TGTGCCAGCAGCCAGTGGTCGTCTAGCACAGATACGCAGTATTTT	CASSQWSSSTDTQYF